This record concerns one T cell receptor beta chain sequence. Its antigen is undetermined. These data come from a study of response to subunit inactivated influenza vaccine. The study's findings and limits: Authors suggested each seasonal influenza vaccination recruits few new T cells.

Trimming took 2 bases from V and 7 from J, leaving 11 bases between them. Per the germline V gene, CDR1 is LNHNV and CDR2 is YYDKDF (reference sequence). The CDR3 consists of 13 residues. TCRdb re-derived calls from the RT-PCR reads in MiXCR, one entry per CDR3 protein. The sample lists roughly 710,000 distinct CDR3 sequences; about 14% were seen once. This chain links TRBV15 with TRBJ1-1; D is ambiguous. The TCR was taken from a man in his fifties or sixties who received an inactivated influenza vaccine. The sample in question was PBMCs from blood, obtained roughly 15 days before vaccination. The CDR3 reads CATSRSGSNEAFF. Here the CDR3 DNA reads TGTGCCACCAGCAGATCGGGCAGTAATGAAGCTTTCTTT.